Detailed here is one T cell receptor beta chain. Its antigen is currently not known. No clone much larger than this one lies a single base away; base qualities are absent. This specimen comes from a study of identical twins' blood T cells (dated by TCRdb to 2012 to 2014). Study-wide context: Some 48 million Illumina reads were obtained across some 12 libraries, of which six were alpha-chain libraries and six were beta-chain libraries. Using next-generation sequencing, the study compared the TCR alpha and beta chain repertoires of three pairs of monozygous twins to assess how genetics influences repertoire formation. What the work shows at the level of the full study, not this receptor alone: The number of shared CDR3 clonotypes between two donors was mainly determined by the product of their cloneset sizes, and twins did not clearly deviate from this trend. Because the twins were raised together, environmental influences could not be ruled out as an explanation for the similarity between twins. Validation by independent studies was stated to be required for the proposed role of the TCRalpha J segment in MHC recognition during thymic selection. Among the most abundant TCRbeta clonotypes, every donor shared more CDR3 sequences with her own twin than with unrelated donors. V gene usage was reported to be markedly more similar within twin pairs than between unrelated donors, even among non-selected out-of-frame TCRbeta clonotypes.

Libraries were made using 5' RACE. The run used an Illumina Genome Analyzer IIx. RNA-based TCR cDNA libraries were prepared by a previously described protocol with several modifications. To prevent cross-contamination, sample-specific barcodes were added to both ends of each TCR cDNA library during cDNA synthesis and amplification. The paper's processing steps were these. Between about 95,000 and nearly 500,000 clonotypes were identified per individual, with about 2.2 to 4 million CDR3-containing reads per library. Reads with improper barcode index combinations were discarded, and clonesets were then built for each library with the MiTCR software. While assembling CDR3 clonotypes, MiTCR corrected PCR and sequencing errors and either filtered or rescued low-quality reads. Artificial out-of-frame clonotypes were mapped to in-frame sequences, with one indel allowed in the CDR3, and then removed. Similarity in V and J gene usage between donors was calculated as the Jensen-Shannon divergence divided by the mean entropy. The public reads were run again by TCRdb, first through fastp at Q25 and then through MiXCR, and only productive beta chains were kept. Under each unique CDR3 protein, matching rows form one entry showing the most common genes and DNA. The V and J calls were not made by the authors but by TCRdb's processing. Counted in this sample were a few hundred thousand distinct CDR3 sequences; around 30% of them appeared once. The ten biggest clones cover about 6% of the sample.

Six healthy women forming three monozygous twin pairs were used as donors. All three twin pairs had been reared together, and it was thought likely that the same infectious agents and vaccines had been met by these twin pairs. TCR cDNA libraries were prepared from RNA that was isolated from peripheral blood mononuclear cells. Sequenced input: PBMCs. This clonotype was sampled from a woman aged 18-49 years in good health.

Here the CDR3 is given as CASSFWTSGGTDTQYF. The DNA is as follows: TGTGCCAGCAGCTTCTGGACTAGCGGAGGCACAGATACGCAGTATTTT. The chain is made from TRBV7-2 and TRBJ2-3, and 10 bases in between align with TRBD2. Ends trimmed: V by 3 bases, J by 1 base; bases unmatched to a gene: 4. In the germline V gene, CDR1 corresponds to SGHTA and CDR2 to FQGNSA. From cysteine to phenylalanine, the CDR3 is 16 amino acids long. This entry keeps only the CDR3 DNA: 48 bases, framed from base 1.